The rows below give T cell receptor beta chains drawn from one sample of a study of OX40 agonist ivuxolimab in advanced cancers. Some clones are missing from TCRdb's copy, which holds only in-frame ones; the method was immunoSEQ multiplex PCR. There are over 100,000 clones in the sample; 75% to 90% occur only once, and 0.55% lies in the top ten. The specimen comprised CD4+ or CD8+ T cells sorted from blood, sampled in a trial of the OX40 agonist ivuxolimab. The receptors derive from an adult with an advanced solid tumor such as melanoma, head and neck, liver or kidney cancer. CDR3s include the opening cysteine and the closing phenylalanine or tryptophan. Each record gives: clone size, CDR3 length, V gene, J gene, D gene, CDR3 protein, CDR3 DNA. A D gene is named only where the DNA matches it firmly. Some rows have no size entry. The others give once, few or many, or a class for an expanded clone.

>.|12|TRBV28|TRBJ1-5|.
CASRVSNQPQHF
TGTGCCAGCAGGGTAAGCAATCAGCCCCAGCATTTT
>few|11|TRBV6-6|TRBJ1-5|.
CASRYNQPQHF
TGTGCCAGCAGGTATAATCAGCCCCAGCATTTT
>once|15|TRBV28|TRBJ2-7|.
CASSTSRGTPYEQYF
TGTGCCAGCAGTACCAGCAGAGGGACACCCTACGAGCAGTACTTC
>.|15|TRBV28|TRBJ2-6|.
CASSLVGAGANVLTF
TGTGCCAGCAGTTTGGTGGGGGCTGGGGCCAACGTCCTGACTTTC
>.|15|TRBV6-1|TRBJ2-6|.
CAGGRQGFGANVLTF
TGTGCCGGGGGGAGACAGGGCTTCGGGGCCAACGTCCTGACTTTC
>.|14|TRBV6-7|TRBJ2-5|.
CASSQALFRETQYF
TGTGCCAGCAGTCAGGCCCTTTTTCGGGAGACCCAGTACTTC
>.|12|TRBV6-6|TRBJ1-2|.
CASSYDDYGYTF
TGTGCCAGCAGTTATGACGACTATGGCTACACCTTC
>once|14|TRBV7-9|TRBJ1-4|TRBD1
CASSIGTGNEKLFF
TGTGCCAGCAGCATCGGGACAGGGAATGAAAAACTGTTTTTT
>.|12|TRBV5-4|TRBJ2-3|.
CASSRGADTQYF
TGTGCCAGCAGCCGAGGGGCAGATACGCAGTATTTT
>.|13|TRBV6-6|TRBJ1-5|.
CASRYRENQPQHF
TGTGCCAGCAGGTACAGGGAAAATCAGCCCCAGCATTTT
>few|13|TRBV9|TRBJ2-7|.
CASSVAGGGEQYF
TGTGCCAGCAGCGTAGCCGGGGGCGGCGAGCAGTACTTC
>.|14|TRBV5-1|TRBJ2-3|TRBD1
CASSLGQVEGTQYF
TGCGCCAGCAGCTTAGGACAGGTCGAAGGTACGCAGTATTTT
>.|12|TRBV28|TRBJ2-2|.
CASRHNTGELFF
TGTGCCAGCAGACACAACACCGGGGAGCTGTTTTTT
>once|18|TRBV19|TRBJ2-1|TRBD2
CASSMTAGGGSSYNEQFF
TGTGCCAGTAGTATGACCGCGGGGGGCGGGAGCTCCTACAATGAGCAGTTCTTC
>few|11|TRBV28|TRBJ1-1|.
CASSLVGEAFF
TGTGCCAGCAGCCTCGTGGGCGAAGCTTTCTTT
>once|14|TRBV18|TRBJ2-5|TRBD2
CASSLLAGSETQYF
TGTGCCAGCTCACTACTAGCGGGTTCAGAGACCCAGTACTTC
>.|13|TRBV2|TRBJ1-2|.
CASSDRGYYGYTF
TGTGCCAGCAGTGACCGGGGGTACTATGGCTACACCTTC
>.|16|TRBV11-3|TRBJ2-1|TRBD2
CASSSQTSGGFNEQFF
TGTGCCAGCAGCTCCCAAACTAGCGGGGGCTTCAATGAGCAGTTCTTC
>.|15|TRBV5-1|TRBJ2-5|TRBD2
CASTTFSGGQETQYF
TGCGCCAGCACCACCTTTTCGGGGGGTCAAGAGACCCAGTACTTC
>.|16|TRBV4-3|TRBJ2-2|.
CASSQVGARGTGELFF
TGCGCCAGCAGCCAAGTTGGGGCGCGTGGCACCGGGGAGCTGTTTTTT